The 8 T cell receptor beta chains presented below share a single source sample, sequenced in a study of blood T cell repertoires in COVID-19. Libraries were prepared by immunoSEQ multiplex PCR; TCRdb keeps only in-frame clonotypes and omits some of them. The repertoire holds about 260,000 clones, with more than 85% as singletons. Sequencing was performed on peripheral blood. Receptor source: a young adult with COVID-19, enrolled during active disease.

J is TRBJ1-1 and V is TRBV9; D is uncertain. Germline CDR1 SGDLS, CDR2 YYNGEE. Trimming left V 2 bases short and J 1 base short, with 9 bases between. The CDR3 runs to 14 residues. CDR3 nucleotides: TGTGCCAGCAGCGTCGCTTGGCAGAACACTGAAGCTTTCTTT. Its protein is CASSVAWQNTEAFF.

The rearrangement joins TRBV25-1 to TRBJ2-1; TRBD2 matches at 8 bases. The trim removed 4 bases at V and 7 bases at J, leaving 9 bases unmatched. The CDR3 is 15 amino acids. Germline V CDR1 and CDR2: MGHDK, SYGVNS. The CDR3 DNA reads as TGTGCCAGCAGTGGAGTAGGCACTAGCGGTAATGAGCAGTTCTTC. It is translated as CASSGVGTSGNEQFF.

The chain couples TRBV2 to TRBJ1-4, with D possibly being TRBD1 (5 bases). V was pared by 2 bases and J by 7 bases, with 11 bases between. This CDR3 comprises 14 residues. Germline assignment: CDR1 SNHLY and CDR2 FYNNEI. The CDR3 sequence is CASSELGGGEKLFF. In nucleotides, the CDR3 is TGTGCCAGCAGTGAACTGGGGGGGGGTGAAAAACTGTTTTTT.

The chain combines TRBV7-2 with TRBJ1-6, with D possibly being TRBD1 (6 bases). There are 16 residues in the CDR3. The V gene lost 4 bases and the J gene lost 8 bases, with 18 bases spanning the gap. Germline V gene sequence: CDR1 SGHTA, CDR2 FQGNSA. The CDR3 DNA reads TGTGCCAGCAGCTATGCAGGGGTTCACGGTGATTCACCCCTCCACTTT. Protein sequence: CASSYAGVHGDSPLHF.

The V call is TRBV6-2 or TRBV6-3, the J call TRBJ1-5, with unresolved D. V was shortened by 6 bases and J by 0 bases, with 21 bases between the two germline ends. The CDR3 sequence is 18 residues long. Looked up from germline, CDR1 is MNHEY and CDR2 is SVGEGT. The CDR3 sequence: CASSVTVGPEASNQPQHF. In nucleotides, the CDR3 is TGTGCCAGCAGCGTAACGGTCGGCCCGGAGGCTAGCAATCAGCCCCAGCATTTT.

V usage is TRBV6-6 and J usage is TRBJ2-1; D is undetermined. The V end was cut by 7 bases, the J end by 5 bases, with 18 bases between. This CDR3 region has 15 residues. Germline CDR1 MNHNY, CDR2 SVGAGI (reference sequence). For the CDR3, the DNA is TGTGCCAGCACCATACAGTCGAGAGCCGACAATGAGCAGTTCTTC. Translating it yields CASTIQSRADNEQFF.

As regards this clone: This sample includes further DNA sequences coding for the same CDR3. This chain connects TRBV11-3 to TRBJ2-1, with TRBD2 matching over 8 bases. V lost 4 bases and J lost 4; bases outside the gene matches: 6. The CDR3 is 15 amino acids. CDR1 is SGHNT, CDR2 YENEEA, per germline. The DNA of the CDR3 is TGTGCCAGCAGCTCTGGTACTAGCGGTTACAATGAGCAGTTCTTC. This gives the protein CASSSGTSGYNEQFF.

The gene calls are TRBV9 and TRBJ1-2, with 7 bases that match TRBD1. Germline assignment: CDR1 SGDLS and CDR2 YYNGEE. V shed 0 bases, J shed 4 bases, and the junction held 0 bases outside the gene matches. The CDR3 totals 13 residues. CDR3 sequence reads: CASSVGDSYGYTF. The CDR3 DNA is TGTGCCAGCAGCGTAGGGGACAGCTATGGCTACACCTTC. Full variable domain (missing parts from reference TRBV9 and TRBJ1-2): DSGVTQTPKHLITATGQRVTLRCSPRSGDLSVYWYQQSLDQGLQFLIQYYNGEERAKGNILERFSAQQFPDLHSELNLSSLELGDSALYFCASSVGDSYGYTFGSGTRLTVV.